The subject of this entry is one TCR beta chain. A J-beta primer mix and a sample-barcoded 5' primer were used in a second PCR of about 7 to 12 cycles. TCRdb independently ran MiXCR on the 5' RACE reads; one entry per CDR3 protein. The repertoire holds about 1.6 million distinct CDR3 sequences, around 36% seen once, with roughly 12% in the top ten. Isolation of PBMCs gave at least 6 million cells per sample. These data come from a study of blood T cells in healthy people across ages. The receptor was derived from a woman in her 30s in good health. Sample: blood.

For the CDR3, the DNA is TGCAGCGTTCTGGGACTAGCGAGAAACTACGAGCAGTACTTC. It specifies CSVLGLARNYEQYF. This rearrangement joins TRBV29-1 to TRBJ2-5, with 10 bases that match TRBD2. The J call may not be correct, given that the DNA end is closer to TRBJ2-7. This CDR3 comprises 14 residues. Germline V gives CDR1 SQVTM, CDR2 ANQGSEA.